Listed here are 15 T cell receptor beta chains from one sample, sequenced in a study of T-cell memory formation after mild COVID-19. TCRdb re-called the 5' RACE reads through MiXCR, storing one row per CDR3 protein. The data contain just under 550,000 distinct CDR3 sequences, just over 20% of them seen just once; the ten biggest clones take up approximately 12%. Sequencing input: PBMCs or a T cell subset sorted from them (not recorded which). The receptor source for this set is an adult woman who had mild COVID-19 (a few samples of this study predate the infection). Cell type and time point are not known.

The chain combines TRBV14 with TRBJ1-2, with D hard to call. The germline gives CDR1 SGHDN, CDR2 FVKESK. The CDR3 has 16 amino acids. V lost 4 bases and J 3 bases, leaving 18 bases between the germline ends. In DNA, the CDR3 is TGTGCCAGCAGCCCTATTGGGGATGGCGGATACTATGGCTACACCTTC. Its translation is CASSPIGDGGYYGYTF.

This clonotype was counted between two and nine times. This rearrangement joins TRBV29-1 to TRBJ2-5, with a tentative D call TRBD1 (5 bases). The CDR3 is made up of 15 amino acids. Trimming stripped 1 base from V and 3 bases from J, with 15 bases between. Germline lookup yields CDR1 SQVTM and CDR2 ANQGSEA. In nucleotides, the CDR3 is TGCAGCGTTGAAGTGTCCGACAGAACTGAAGAGACCCAGTACTTC. Translating it yields CSVEVSDRTEETQYF.

This clonotype was seen a few times. The chain is built from TRBV4-1 and TRBJ2-5, with 11 bases that match TRBD2. V was clipped by 0 bases and J by 4 bases; unmatched bases: 4. Germline CDR1 reads MGHRA; CDR2 reads YSYEKL. This CDR3 is 16 amino acids long. The CDR3 nucleotides read TGCGCCAGCAGCCAAGAAGGGACTAGCGGTCTAGAGACCCAGTACTTC. Protein sequence: CASSQEGTSGLETQYF.

This clonotype was picked up a small number of times. This sequence joins TRBV15 and TRBJ2-1; weak D call: TRBD2 (6 bases). CDR3 length: 13 residues. With 2 bases removed from V and 12 bases from J, the gap between germline ends came to 14 bases. From germline, CDR1 is LNHNV and CDR2 YYDKDF (reference sequence). CDR3 residues: CATSRQYSEGQFF. In DNA form, the CDR3 reads TGTGCCACCAGCAGACAGTACTCGGAGGGGCAGTTCTTC.

This rearrangement joins TRBV28 to TRBJ1-4, with a possible D match to TRBD1 (5 bases). V dropped 3 bases and J dropped 14 bases, with 22 bases sitting between them. The germline CDR1 and CDR2 sequences are MDHEN and SYDVKM. This CDR3 comprises 15 residues. CDR3 amino acids: CASSLAGGPVPALFF. The CDR3 DNA follows: TGTGCCAGCAGTTTGGCTGGGGGTCCTGTTCCTGCTCTGTTTTTT. Based on the CDR3 plus reference TRBV28 and TRBJ1-4, the full variable domain is DVKVTQSSRYLVKRTGEKVFLECVQDMDHENMFWYRQDPGLGLRLIYFSYDVKMKEKGDIPEGYSVSREKKERFSLILESASTNQTSMYLCASSLAGGPVPALFFGSGTQLSVL.

The chain joins TRBV5-1 to TRBJ2-3, with TRBD1 as a possible D gene (6 bases). Trimming left V 4 bases short and J 1 base short, with 13 bases between. This CDR3 has 15 amino acids. CDR1 is SGHRS and CDR2 is YFSETQ in the germline V gene. Written as DNA, the CDR3 is TGCGCCAGCAGCGGGGGCCTGGGGGGCACAGATACGCAGTATTTT. Its translation: CASSGGLGGTDTQYF.

This clonotype was observed a few times. The rearrangement uses TRBV29-1 and TRBJ1-1, with D possibly matching TRBD1 (5 bases). The V end was cut by 4 bases, the J end by 1 base, with 10 bases between. The CDR3 consists of 13 residues. The germline CDR1 and CDR2 sequences are SQVTM and ANQGSEA. CDR3 coding DNA: TGCAGCGTTGGGTTTGGGACGAACACTGAAGCTTTCTTT. It specifies CSVGFGTNTEAFF.

This clonotype has just a few counts. The chain employs TRBV5-1 and TRBJ2-1; D is unresolved. The CDR3 consists of 16 residues. CDR1 SGHRS and CDR2 YFSETQ come from the germline V gene. V lost 4 bases, J lost 2 bases, and 16 bases lay in between. CDR3: CASSALSPSPYNEQFF. The CDR3 coding sequence is TGCGCCAGCAGCGCCTTATCTCCAAGCCCCTACAATGAGCAGTTCTTC.

The chain uses TRBV6-2 or TRBV6-3 and TRBJ2-7; tentative D call: TRBD1 (6 bases). CDR3 length equals 14 residues. The germline V and J ends were trimmed by 6 bases and 5 bases, with 17 bases remaining between them. CDR1 is MNHEY, CDR2 SVGEGT, per germline. In DNA, the CDR3 is TGTGCCAGCAGAGAGTCACAGGGTACCGACGAGCAGTACTTC. It is translated as CASRESQGTDEQYF.

This clonotype was observed a single time. The genes are TRBV24-1 and TRBJ2-7; D tentatively fits TRBD1 or TRBD2 (5 bases each). Germline V gene data show CDR1 as KGHDR and CDR2 as SFDVKD. The CDR3 sequence is 12 residues long. Trimming stripped 1 base from V and 6 bases from J, with 6 bases between. This chain's CDR3 is CATSDFGGEQYF. The CDR3 DNA follows: TGTGCCACCAGTGATTTTGGGGGCGAGCAGTACTTC.

V is TRBV5-5 and J is TRBJ2-7; possibly TRBD1 for D (6 bases). The CDR3 runs 15 residues. Germline CDR1 reads SGHKS; CDR2 reads YYEKEE (reference sequence). The V and J ends lost 3 bases and 3 bases respectively, with 16 bases between them. The CDR3 region is CASSSHFDRNYEQYF. CDR3 nucleotide sequence: TGTGCCAGCAGCTCACACTTCGACAGGAACTACGAGCAGTACTTC.

In this sample, this clonotype turned up a few times. The V and J genes are TRBV24-1 and TRBJ1-1; no clear D gene. The germline V and J ends were trimmed by 3 bases and 3 bases, with 13 bases remaining between them. Germline CDR1 KGHDR, CDR2 SFDVKD. The CDR3 consists of 15 residues. CDR3 sequence (DNA): TGTGCCACCAGTGATCCTAGCCGAGGTGACACTGAAGCTTTCTTT. It codes for CATSDPSRGDTEAFF.

The chain links TRBV5-6 to TRBJ2-5, with 13 bases lining up with TRBD2. The V segment lost 3 bases and the J segment 3 bases; nucleotides outside the gene matches: 11. Germline V lookup: CDR1 SGHDT, CDR2 YYEEEE. The CDR3 length is 18 residues. CDR3 DNA: TGTGCCAGCAGCTCCCCACTAGCGGGGGGGCGGGTTGAAGAGACCCAGTACTTC. Protein product: CASSSPLAGGRVEETQYF.

V is TRBV6-4 and J is TRBJ2-3; 9 nucleotides align to TRBD1. Germline CDR1 is MRHNA and CDR2 is SNTAGT. V dropped 6 bases and J dropped 13; count of bases not matched to a gene: 11. CDR3 size: 13 residues. The CDR3: CASSPGQGYAEYF. In DNA, the CDR3 is TGTGCCAGCAGCCCGGGACAGGGCTACGCGGAGTATTTT.

The genes are TRBV24-1 and TRBJ2-3, with D maybe TRBD1 (6 bases). Trimming took 1 base from V and 0 from J, leaving 13 bases between them. Germline V CDR1 and CDR2: KGHDR, SFDVKD. This CDR3 region has 17 residues. The CDR3 DNA reads TGTGCCACCAGTGATTTCGGACCACAGGGAAGCACAGATACGCAGTATTTT. Translating it yields CATSDFGPQGSTDTQYF.